This T cell receptor (beta chain) is from a study of OX40 agonist ivuxolimab in advanced cancers. As for the study in general: Mean age about 60 years, range 23 to 79; nearly 85% male. Participants could have had prior anti-PD-1, anti-PD-L1 or anti-CTLA-4 therapy, and 40% had some.

Germline V gene data show CDR1 as MDHEN and CDR2 as SYDVKM. V lost 6 bases, J lost 9 bases, and 15 bases lay in between. The CDR3 has 13 residues. The study, taken as a whole, reports: Partial responders at 0.1-3.0 mg/kg had among the lowest clonal expansion.

This clone was found once. The antigen is not known. Here immunoSEQ multiplex PCR was the method, and the copy in TCRdb shows in-frame clones only, minus some. The sample yields around 48,000 clones, 85% seen once. Autoimmune disease history or systemic immunosuppression barred patients. This TCR came from an adult with an advanced solid tumor such as melanoma, head and neck, liver or kidney cancer. The V and J genes are TRBV28 and TRBJ2-1; D perhaps matches TRBD1 (7 bases). The sample was CD4+ or CD8+ T cells sorted from blood, taken in a trial of the OX40 agonist ivuxolimab. Here the CDR3 reads CASRRQGGGEQFF. CDR3 nucleotides: TGTGCCAGCAGACGGCAGGGGGGTGGTGAGCAGTTCTTC.